The 25 T cell receptor beta chains below come from one sample, sequenced in a study of blood T cell repertoires in COVID-19. TCRdb's copy holds only in-frame clones and misses some; the assay was immunoSEQ multiplex PCR. The profile covers a few hundred thousand clones, with more than 75% appearing a single time and approximately 3% taken by the ten largest. Sequencing input: PBMCs or T cells enriched from blood (not recorded which). Receptors originate from a woman younger than 45 who had recovered from COVID-19.

The chain is built from TRBV15 and TRBJ1-4; no definite D call. Between the trimmed V and J ends, which lost 1 base and 8 bases, there was a span of 17 bases. Germline V gene sequence: CDR1 LNHNV, CDR2 YYDKDF (reference sequence). The CDR3 runs to 16 residues. CDR3 coding DNA: TGTGCCACCAGCAGAGGTTTAGAGGGATTGAACGAAAAACTGTTTTTT. This codes for CATSRGLEGLNEKLFF.

This clone was seen only once. CDR3 nucleotides: TGTGCCACCAGCCGGTTAAGTAGCGCAGATACGCAGTATTTT. It yields the protein CATSRLSSADTQYF. The V call is TRBV27, the J call TRBJ2-3; the D gene is possibly TRBD2 (5 bases). CDR1 is MNHEY, CDR2 SMNVEV, per germline (reference sequence). The V end lost 10 bases, the J end lost 4 bases, and 18 bases lay between the germline ends. CDR3 length: 14 amino acids.

This chain joins TRBV7-9 and TRBJ1-6, with TRBD1 as a possible D gene (6 bases). With 0 bases removed from V and 10 bases from J, the gap between germline ends came to 13 bases. There are 15 residues in the CDR3. CDR1 is SEHNR, CDR2 FQNEAQ, per germline (reference sequence). The CDR3 spells CASSLATGLFSPLHF. The CDR3 DNA reads as TGTGCCAGCAGCTTAGCAACAGGGTTGTTCTCACCCCTCCACTTT.

This chain connects TRBV5-8 to TRBJ2-7; 7 nucleotides match TRBD1. The junction had 10 bases not matched to a gene; V was cut back by 3 bases and J by 4 bases. Germline V gives CDR1 SGHTS, CDR2 YDEGEE. The CDR3 sequence is 15 residues long. The CDR3 sequence: CASSSRDSREYEQYF. CDR3 nucleotides: TGTGCCAGCAGCTCACGGGACAGCCGAGAGTACGAGCAGTACTTC.

The chain is built from TRBV7-2 and TRBJ1-1; 10 positions match TRBD1. V lost 5 bases to trimming and J lost 0 bases; unmatched junction nucleotides: 3. The V gene's germline CDR1 is SGHTA and CDR2 FQGNSA. The CDR3 consists of 15 residues. CDR3 sequence (DNA): TGTGCCAGCAGCGACAGGGGGCGAATGAACACTGAAGCTTTCTTT. This encodes CASSDRGRMNTEAFF. Filled out from reference TRBV7-2 and TRBJ1-1, the complete variable domain reads GAGVSQSPSNKVTEKGKDVELRCDPISGHTALYWYRQSLGQGLEFLIYFQGNSAPDKSGLPSDRFSAERTGGSVSTLTIQRTQQEDSAVYLCASSDRGRMNTEAFFGQGTRLTVV.

The chain recombines TRBV19 with TRBJ2-2, with D possibly being TRBD2 (6 bases). Trimming left V 7 bases short and J 5 bases short, with 14 bases between. The CDR3 is 14 amino acids. The germline V gene encodes CDR1 LNHDA and CDR2 SQIVND (reference sequence). CDR3 coding DNA: TGTGCCAGTAAGGCGGAGGGAAGGACCGGGGAGCTGTTTTTT. It yields the protein CASKAEGRTGELFF. The full variable domain, its missing parts supplied by reference TRBV19 and TRBJ2-2, is DGGITQSPKYLFRKEGQNVTLSCEQNLNHDAMYWYRQDPGQGLRLIYYSQIVNDFQKGDIAEGYSVSREKKESFPLTVTSAQKNPTAFYLCASKAEGRTGELFFGEGSRLTVL.

The CDR3 nucleotides are TGTGCCAGCAGCCAAAGATCCGGGACAGGGGTTGTAGATGAGCAGTTCTTC. Translated, it gives CASSQRSGTGVVDEQFF. V is TRBV3-1 (or the pseudogene TRBV3-2) and J is TRBJ2-1; TRBD1 aligns across 10 bases. In germline, CDR1 is LGHDT, CDR2 YNNKEL (reference sequence). V trimming: 2 bases; J trimming: 8 bases; junction bases outside the gene matches: 12. This CDR3 region has 17 residues.

The gene calls are TRBV23-1 and TRBJ1-5, with 7 bases fitting TRBD1. TRBV23-1 is assigned to the ORF class and has an uncertain function. The CDR3 runs 14 residues. V lost 2 bases to trimming and J lost 5 bases; unmatched junction nucleotides: 3. CDR3 bases: TGCGCCAGCAGTCAAAGGGACAGAGATCAGCCCCAGCATTTT. Amino acid sequence: CASSQRDRDQPQHF.

This clone was seen a handful of times. The chain joins TRBV5-1 to TRBJ2-6; no definite D call. This CDR3 comprises 18 residues. Germline-derived CDR1 and CDR2 are SGHRS and YFSETQ. With 4 bases removed from V and 0 bases from J, the gap between germline ends came to 17 bases. CDR3 in DNA: TGCGCCAGCAGCCCTACAGCTATACACCCCTCTGGGGCCAACGTCCTGACTTTC. Translation: CASSPTAIHPSGANVLTF.

The chain couples TRBV18 to TRBJ1-4; a possible D gene is TRBD1 (5 bases). Looked up from germline, CDR1 is KGHSH and CDR2 is LQKENI. This CDR3 is 15 amino acids long. V lost 3 bases, J lost 6 bases, and 14 bases lay in between. CDR3 in DNA: TGTGCCAGCTCACCCTTTGGGGGGAGTGATGAAAAACTGTTTTTT. It yields the protein CASSPFGGSDEKLFF. Full variable domain (rest looked up from reference TRBV18 and TRBJ1-4): NAGVMQNPRHLVRRRGQEARLRCSPMKGHSHVYWYRQLPEEGLKFMVYLQKENIIDESGMPKERFSAEFPKEGPSILRIQQVVRGDSAAYFCASSPFGGSDEKLFFGSGTQLSVL.

The chain links TRBV11-2 to TRBJ1-5; D not certain. The CDR3 covers 15 residues. Germline V gene data show CDR1 as SGHAT and CDR2 as FQNNGV. V lost 1 base and J 4 bases, leaving 11 bases between the germline ends. The CDR3 region is CASSLGENPNQPQHF. CDR3 sequence (DNA): TGTGCCAGCAGCTTAGGAGAGAACCCGAATCAGCCCCAGCATTTT.

Worth noting for this clone: Other DNA sequences from this sample encode an identical CDR3 as well. The rearrangement joins TRBV18 to TRBJ1-6; 7 bases are a match to TRBD1. This CDR3 comprises 13 residues. In germline, CDR1 is KGHSH, CDR2 LQKENI. Trimming cost V 6 bases and J 8 bases; bases outside gene matches: 4. The CDR3: CASSHDRDSPLHF. CDR3 nucleotide sequence: TGTGCCAGCTCTCACGACAGGGATTCACCCCTCCACTTT.

This clone has a single count. V usage is TRBV18 and J usage is TRBJ2-3, with a tentative D call TRBD1 (5 bases). The germline V gene has CDR1 KGHSH and CDR2 LQKENI. CDR3 length: 17 residues. V was shortened by 2 bases and J by 1 base, with 16 bases between the two germline ends. The CDR3 protein is CASSPDTGRPGTDTQYF. CDR3 sequence (DNA): TGTGCCAGCTCACCAGATACAGGCCGACCCGGCACAGATACGCAGTATTTT.

This chain uses TRBV5-1 with TRBJ2-5; perhaps TRBD1 as D (6 bases). Germline V CDR1 and CDR2: SGHRS, YFSETQ. V dropped 0 bases and J dropped 2 bases, with 11 bases sitting between them. This CDR3 spans 15 amino acids. Here the CDR3 DNA reads TGCGCCAGCAGCTTGGGGGCAGGGGTACAAGAGACCCAGTACTTC. Protein: CASSLGAGVQETQYF.

The V gene is TRBV19, the J gene TRBJ1-6; 7 nucleotides align to TRBD1. Germline assignment: CDR1 LNHDA and CDR2 SQIVND (reference sequence). The CDR3 is 16 amino acids. V was clipped by 5 bases and J by 2 bases; unmatched bases: 6. The CDR3 loop reads CASSARQGPYNSPLHF. DNA of the CDR3: TGTGCCAGTAGTGCCCGACAGGGTCCCTATAATTCACCCCTCCACTTT.

This clone was observed a single time. J is TRBJ2-5 and V is TRBV2; 10 bases line up with TRBD2. Germline CDR1 is SNHLY and CDR2 is FYNNEI. V dropped 6 bases and J dropped 5; count of bases not matched to a gene: 15. This CDR3 is built from 17 residues. The CDR3 region is CASRPFGSGRAFETQYF. CDR3 in DNA: TGTGCCAGCAGGCCCTTCGGAAGCGGGAGGGCCTTTGAGACCCAGTACTTC.

In this sample, this clone turned up once. This chain uses TRBV15 with TRBJ1-3, with D perhaps TRBD1 (5 bases). The CDR3 contains 15 residues. Germline V gives CDR1 LNHNV, CDR2 YYDKDF (reference sequence). Trimming shortened V by 3 bases and J by 1 base, and 10 bases separated the two germline ends. Here the CDR3 DNA reads TGTGCCACCAGCAGGGAACAGGATTCTGGAAACACCATATATTTT. Residues: CATSREQDSGNTIYF.

In its sample, this clone was seen once. This chain joins TRBV19 and TRBJ1-4; D ambiguous. The germline gives CDR1 LNHDA, CDR2 SQIVND (reference sequence). Trimming cost V 6 bases and J 0 bases, with 20 bases left between them. This CDR3 is built from 18 residues. CDR3 DNA sequence: TGTGCCAGTAGCCGCAAGACTGTCTTACTTGCAACTAATGAAAAACTGTTTTTT. Protein: CASSRKTVLLATNEKLFF.

This clone was observed at least ten times. The chain employs TRBV10-3 and TRBJ1-1; the match to TRBD1 covers 11 bases. CDR3 size: 16 residues. Germline lookup yields CDR1 ENHRY and CDR2 SYGVKD. Unmatched junction bases numbered 7, after V lost 3 bases and J lost 4 bases. The CDR3 DNA follows: TGTGCCATCAGTGACGGACAGGGGGCAGTCGGCACTGAAGCTTTCTTT. Its protein product is CAISDGQGAVGTEAFF.

This chain connects TRBV11-1 to TRBJ1-1; 9 nucleotides line up with TRBD1. V lost 5 bases and J lost 4; bases outside the gene matches: 5. Germline CDR1 reads SGHAT; CDR2 reads FQDESV (reference sequence). This CDR3 spans 14 amino acids. The DNA for the CDR3 is TGTGCCAGCAGCCTGGGACAGGGAGGCACTGAAGCTTTCTTT. Its translation: CASSLGQGGTEAFF. The complete variable domain, with remaining parts taken from reference TRBV11-1 and TRBJ1-1, reads EAEVAQSPRYKITEKSQAVAFWCDPISGHATLYWYRQILGQGPELLVQFQDESVVDDSQLPKDRFSAERLKGVDSTLKIQPAELGDSAMYLCASSLGQGGTEAFFGQGTRLTVV.

This clone has only a few counts. In nucleotides, the CDR3 is TGCGCCAGCAGCTTACAGGGGGCATACTCACCCCTCCACTTT. Its translation is CASSLQGAYSPLHF. This sequence joins TRBV5-1 and TRBJ1-6; 9 bases are shared with TRBD1. The CDR3 spans 14 residues. Germline trimming cut 2 bases from V and 10 bases from J; bases unmatched to any gene: 4. CDR1 and CDR2 from the germline V gene are SGHRS and YFSETQ.

V usage is TRBV19 and J usage is TRBJ1-5; 9 bases align to TRBD1. The CDR3 contains 15 residues. Trimming removed 3 bases from V and 6 bases from J; junction bases left unmatched: 6. CDR1 LNHDA and CDR2 SQIVND come from the germline V gene (reference sequence). CDR3: CASSMKGQGGQPQHF. In nucleotides, the CDR3 is TGTGCCAGTAGTATGAAGGGACAGGGTGGTCAGCCCCAGCATTTT. Filled out from reference TRBV19 and TRBJ1-5, the complete variable domain reads DGGITQSPKYLFRKEGQNVTLSCEQNLNHDAMYWYRQDPGQGLRLIYYSQIVNDFQKGDIAEGYSVSREKKESFPLTVTSAQKNPTAFYLCASSMKGQGGQPQHFGDGTRLSIL.

This chain links TRBV19 with TRBJ1-2; weak D call: TRBD1 (5 bases). Germline loops: CDR1 LNHDA, CDR2 SQIVND (reference sequence). V lost 7 bases and J 3 bases, leaving 15 bases between the germline ends. The CDR3 spans 14 residues. The CDR3 DNA reads as TGTGCCAGTACTCACCCGGAGGGGTACTATGGCTACACCTTC. Its translation: CASTHPEGYYGYTF.

In DNA, the CDR3 is TGTGCCAGCATTAGACTACCGGGCCTAGCCTACGAGCAGTACTTC. Translating it yields CASIRLPGLAYEQYF. The chain combines TRBV6-6 with TRBJ2-7; a possible D gene is TRBD2 (5 bases). The germline V and J ends were trimmed by 7 bases and 2 bases, with 18 bases remaining between them. This CDR3 is 15 amino acids long. The germline gives CDR1 MNHNY, CDR2 SVGAGI (reference sequence).

The chain is built from TRBV25-1 and TRBJ2-7, with D maybe TRBD1 (6 bases). V was shortened by 7 bases and J by 1 base, with 14 bases between the two germline ends. Germline CDR1 reads MGHDK; CDR2 reads SYGVNS. The CDR3 has 14 residues. DNA of the CDR3: TGTGCCAGCAACCCACAGGGCCGATCCTACGAGCAGTACTTC. Translation gives CASNPQGRSYEQYF.